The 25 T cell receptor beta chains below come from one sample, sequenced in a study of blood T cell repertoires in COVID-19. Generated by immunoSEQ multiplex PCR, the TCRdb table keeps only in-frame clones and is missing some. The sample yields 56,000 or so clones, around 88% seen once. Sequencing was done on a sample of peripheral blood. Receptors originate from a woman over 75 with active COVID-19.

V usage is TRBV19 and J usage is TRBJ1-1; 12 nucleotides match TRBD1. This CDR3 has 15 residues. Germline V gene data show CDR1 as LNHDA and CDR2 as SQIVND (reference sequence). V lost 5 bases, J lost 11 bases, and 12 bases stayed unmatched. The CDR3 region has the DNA TGTGCCAGTAGTCCGAAGGGACAGGGGGCGCGTGCGGCTTTCTTT. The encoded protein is CASSPKGQGARAAFF.

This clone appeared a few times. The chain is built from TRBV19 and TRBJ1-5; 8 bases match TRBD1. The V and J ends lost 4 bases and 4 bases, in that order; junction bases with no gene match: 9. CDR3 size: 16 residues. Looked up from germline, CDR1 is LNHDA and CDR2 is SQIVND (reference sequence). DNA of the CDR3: TGTGCCAGTAGTAGCGTAGCAGGGGGCTTAAATCAGCCCCAGCATTTT. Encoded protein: CASSSVAGGLNQPQHF.

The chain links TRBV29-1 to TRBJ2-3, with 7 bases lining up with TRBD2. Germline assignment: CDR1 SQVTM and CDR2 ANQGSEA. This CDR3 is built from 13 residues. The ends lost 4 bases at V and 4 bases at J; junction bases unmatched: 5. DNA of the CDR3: TGCAGCGTTGGCCTCAGCGGGGCAGATACGCAGTATTTT. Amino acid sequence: CSVGLSGADTQYF.

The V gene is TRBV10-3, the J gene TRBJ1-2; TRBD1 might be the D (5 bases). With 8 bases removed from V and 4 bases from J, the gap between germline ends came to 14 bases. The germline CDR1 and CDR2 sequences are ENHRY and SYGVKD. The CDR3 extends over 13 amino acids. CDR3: CAIGGVGAYGYTF. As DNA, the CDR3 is TGTGCCATCGGGGGGGTTGGGGCCTATGGCTACACCTTC.

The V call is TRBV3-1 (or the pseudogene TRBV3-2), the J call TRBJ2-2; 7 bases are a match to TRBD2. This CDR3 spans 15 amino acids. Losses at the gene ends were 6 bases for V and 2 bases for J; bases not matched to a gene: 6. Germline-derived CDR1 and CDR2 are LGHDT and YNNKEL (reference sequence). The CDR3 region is CASRKAGYNTGELFF. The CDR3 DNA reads TGTGCCAGCAGAAAAGCGGGGTATAACACCGGGGAGCTGTTTTTT.

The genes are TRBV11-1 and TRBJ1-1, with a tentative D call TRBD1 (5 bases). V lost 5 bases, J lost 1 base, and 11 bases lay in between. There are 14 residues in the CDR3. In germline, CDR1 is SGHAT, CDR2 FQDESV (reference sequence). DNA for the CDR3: TGTGCCAGCAGCCCGACGACAGAGAACACTGAAGCTTTCTTT. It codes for CASSPTTENTEAFF.

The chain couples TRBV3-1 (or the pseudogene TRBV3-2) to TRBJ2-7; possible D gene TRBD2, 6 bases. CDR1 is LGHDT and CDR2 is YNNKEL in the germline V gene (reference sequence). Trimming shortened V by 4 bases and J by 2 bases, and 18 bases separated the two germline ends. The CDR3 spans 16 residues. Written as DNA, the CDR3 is TGTGCCAGCAGCCGGGCTTGGGGACTGGCGCCCTACGAGCAGTACTTC. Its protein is CASSRAWGLAPYEQYF.

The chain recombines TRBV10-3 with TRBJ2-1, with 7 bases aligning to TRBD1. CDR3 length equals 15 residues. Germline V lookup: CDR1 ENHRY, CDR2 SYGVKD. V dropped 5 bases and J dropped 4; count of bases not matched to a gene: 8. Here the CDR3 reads CAISSGTDFYNEQFF. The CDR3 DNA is TGTGCCATCAGTTCCGGGACAGATTTTTACAATGAGCAGTTCTTC.

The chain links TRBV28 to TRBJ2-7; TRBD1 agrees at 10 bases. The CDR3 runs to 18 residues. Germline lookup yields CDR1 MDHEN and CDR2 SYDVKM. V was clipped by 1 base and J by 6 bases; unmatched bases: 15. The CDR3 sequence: CASSLSPARTGGTGEQYF. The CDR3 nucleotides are TGTGCCAGCAGTTTATCGCCCGCTCGGACAGGGGGTACAGGCGAGCAGTACTTC.

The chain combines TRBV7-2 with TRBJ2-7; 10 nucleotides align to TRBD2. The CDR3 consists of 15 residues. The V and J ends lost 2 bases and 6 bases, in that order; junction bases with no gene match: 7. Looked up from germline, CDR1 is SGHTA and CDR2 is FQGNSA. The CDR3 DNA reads TGTGCCAGCAGCTTAAGATGGGCTAGCGGGGGCGAGCAGTACTTC. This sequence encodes CASSLRWASGGEQYF.

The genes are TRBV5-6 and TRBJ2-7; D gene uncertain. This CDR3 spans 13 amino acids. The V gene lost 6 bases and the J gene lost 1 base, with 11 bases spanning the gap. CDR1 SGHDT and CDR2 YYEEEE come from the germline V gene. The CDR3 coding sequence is TGTGCCAGCACCCCCCTAGGATCCTACGAGCAGTACTTC. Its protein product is CASTPLGSYEQYF.

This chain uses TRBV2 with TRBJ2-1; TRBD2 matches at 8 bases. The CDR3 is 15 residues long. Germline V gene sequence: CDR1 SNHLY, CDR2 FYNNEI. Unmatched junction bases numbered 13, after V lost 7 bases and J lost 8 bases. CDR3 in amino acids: CASTTLGGALDEQFF. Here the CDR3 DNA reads TGTGCCAGCACCACGCTCGGGGGGGCGCTGGATGAGCAGTTCTTC.

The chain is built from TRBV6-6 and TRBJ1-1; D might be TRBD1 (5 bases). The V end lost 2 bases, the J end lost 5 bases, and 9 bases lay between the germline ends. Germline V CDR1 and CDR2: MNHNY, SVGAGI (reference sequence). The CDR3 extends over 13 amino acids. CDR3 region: CASSYGGGTEAFF. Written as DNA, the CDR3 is TGTGCCAGCAGTTACGGGGGGGGAACTGAAGCTTTCTTT.

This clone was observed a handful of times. For the CDR3, the DNA is TGTGCCAGTAGTATTGGCCCGGGGAGCTCTGGGGCCAACGTCCTGACTTTC. Its protein is CASSIGPGSSGANVLTF. V gene TRBV19 combines with J gene TRBJ2-6, with TRBD2 as a possible D gene (5 bases). CDR3 size: 17 residues. The V end lost 3 bases, the J end lost 0 bases, and 12 bases lay between the germline ends. Germline-derived CDR1 and CDR2 are LNHDA and SQIVND (reference sequence). The full variable domain, with the rest looked up from reference TRBV19 and TRBJ2-6, is DGGITQSPKYLFRKEGQNVTLSCEQNLNHDAMYWYRQDPGQGLRLIYYSQIVNDFQKGDIAEGYSVSREKKESFPLTVTSAQKNPTAFYLCASSIGPGSSGANVLTFGAGSRLTVL.

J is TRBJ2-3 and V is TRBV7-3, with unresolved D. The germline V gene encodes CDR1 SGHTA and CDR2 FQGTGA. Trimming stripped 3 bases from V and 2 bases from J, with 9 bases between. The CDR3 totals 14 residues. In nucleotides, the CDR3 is TGTGCCAGCAGCTTTAACAGTTACACAGATACGCAGTATTTT. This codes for CASSFNSYTDTQYF. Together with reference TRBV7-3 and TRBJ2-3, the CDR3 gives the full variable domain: GAGVSQTPSNKVTEKGKYVELRCDPISGHTALYWYRQSLGQGPEFLIYFQGTGAADDSGLPNDRFFAVRPEGSVSTLKIQRTERGDSAVYLCASSFNSYTDTQYFGPGTRLTVL.

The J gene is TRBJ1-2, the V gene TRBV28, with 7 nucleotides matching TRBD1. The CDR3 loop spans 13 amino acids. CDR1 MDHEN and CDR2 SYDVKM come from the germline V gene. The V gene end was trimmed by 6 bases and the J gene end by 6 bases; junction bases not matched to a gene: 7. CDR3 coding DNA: TGTGCCAGCAGCTACGACAGGGACGATGGCTACACCTTC. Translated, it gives CASSYDRDDGYTF.

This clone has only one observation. The chain's CDR3 is CATSDLIGEQYF. DNA for the CDR3: TGTGCCACCAGTGATTTAATCGGCGAGCAGTACTTC. The chain has TRBV24-1 and TRBJ2-7, with D unclear. V was clipped by 1 base and J by 6 bases, with 6 bases between them. Germline assignment: CDR1 KGHDR and CDR2 SFDVKD. The CDR3 consists of 12 residues.

The CDR3 DNA reads TGTGCCAGCAGCCATAAGACAGGGAACTATGGCTACACCTTC. This translates into CASSHKTGNYGYTF. The chain has TRBV5-4 and TRBJ1-2; 7 bases match TRBD1. V lost 4 bases, J lost 2 bases, and 5 bases stayed unmatched. The CDR3 contains 14 residues. The germline CDR1 and CDR2 sequences are SGHNT and YYREEE (reference sequence). Complete variable domain (other parts from reference TRBV5-4 and TRBJ1-2): ETGVTQSPTHLIKTRGQQVTLRCSSQSGHNTVSWYQQALGQGPQFIFQYYREEENGRGNFPPRFSGLQFPNYSSELNVNALELDDSALYLCASSHKTGNYGYTFGSGTRLTVV.

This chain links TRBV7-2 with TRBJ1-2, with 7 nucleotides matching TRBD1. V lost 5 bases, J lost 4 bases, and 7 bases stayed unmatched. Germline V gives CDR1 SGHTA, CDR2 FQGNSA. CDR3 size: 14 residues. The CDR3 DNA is TGTGCCAGCAGCCAGGGGGACGGATCCTATGGCTACACCTTC. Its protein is CASSQGDGSYGYTF.

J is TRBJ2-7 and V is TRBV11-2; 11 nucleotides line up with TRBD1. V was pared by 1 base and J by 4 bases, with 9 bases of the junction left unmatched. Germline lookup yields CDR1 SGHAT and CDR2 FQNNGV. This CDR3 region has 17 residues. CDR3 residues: CASSLVKLDRGRYEQYF. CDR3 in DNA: TGTGCCAGCAGCTTAGTGAAATTGGACAGGGGGCGATACGAGCAGTACTTC.

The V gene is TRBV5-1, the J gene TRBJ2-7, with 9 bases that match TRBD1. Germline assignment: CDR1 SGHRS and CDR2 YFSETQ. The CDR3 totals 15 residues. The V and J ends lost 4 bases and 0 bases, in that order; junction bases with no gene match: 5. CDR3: CASSGGQGSSYEQYF. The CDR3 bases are TGCGCCAGCAGCGGCGGACAGGGGAGCTCCTACGAGCAGTACTTC. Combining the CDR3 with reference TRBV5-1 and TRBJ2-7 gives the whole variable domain KAGVTQTPRYLIKTRGQQVTLSCSPISGHRSVSWYQQTPGQGLQFLFEYFSETQRNKGNFPGRFSGRQFSNSRSEMNVSTLELGDSALYLCASSGGQGSSYEQYFGPGTRLTVT.

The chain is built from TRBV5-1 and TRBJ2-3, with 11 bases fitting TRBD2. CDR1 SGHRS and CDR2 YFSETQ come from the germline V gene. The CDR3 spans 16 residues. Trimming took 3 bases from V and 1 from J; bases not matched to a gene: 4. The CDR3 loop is CASSSLAGGGTDTQYF. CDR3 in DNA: TGCGCCAGCAGCTCGTTAGCGGGGGGGGGCACAGATACGCAGTATTTT.

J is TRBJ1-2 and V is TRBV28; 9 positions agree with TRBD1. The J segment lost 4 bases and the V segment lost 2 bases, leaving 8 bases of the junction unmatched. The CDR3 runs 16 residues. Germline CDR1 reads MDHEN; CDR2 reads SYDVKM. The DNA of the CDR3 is TGTGCCAGCAGTTTAAGGGACAGGGTGTTCGGCTATGGCTACACCTTC. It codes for CASSLRDRVFGYGYTF.

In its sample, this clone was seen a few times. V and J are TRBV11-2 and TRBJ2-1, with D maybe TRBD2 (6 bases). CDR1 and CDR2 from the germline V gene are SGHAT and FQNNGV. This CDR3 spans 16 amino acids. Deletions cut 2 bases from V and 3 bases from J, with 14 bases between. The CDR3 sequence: CASSLPLGTHYNEQFF. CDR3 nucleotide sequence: TGTGCCAGCAGCTTACCCCTAGGGACTCACTACAATGAGCAGTTCTTC.

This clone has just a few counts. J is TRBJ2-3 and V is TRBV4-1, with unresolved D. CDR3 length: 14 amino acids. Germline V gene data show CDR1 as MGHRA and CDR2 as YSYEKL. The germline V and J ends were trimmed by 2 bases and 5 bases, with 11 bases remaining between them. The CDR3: CASSQKPAIDTQYF. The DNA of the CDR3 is TGCGCCAGCAGCCAAAAACCAGCGATAGATACGCAGTATTTT.